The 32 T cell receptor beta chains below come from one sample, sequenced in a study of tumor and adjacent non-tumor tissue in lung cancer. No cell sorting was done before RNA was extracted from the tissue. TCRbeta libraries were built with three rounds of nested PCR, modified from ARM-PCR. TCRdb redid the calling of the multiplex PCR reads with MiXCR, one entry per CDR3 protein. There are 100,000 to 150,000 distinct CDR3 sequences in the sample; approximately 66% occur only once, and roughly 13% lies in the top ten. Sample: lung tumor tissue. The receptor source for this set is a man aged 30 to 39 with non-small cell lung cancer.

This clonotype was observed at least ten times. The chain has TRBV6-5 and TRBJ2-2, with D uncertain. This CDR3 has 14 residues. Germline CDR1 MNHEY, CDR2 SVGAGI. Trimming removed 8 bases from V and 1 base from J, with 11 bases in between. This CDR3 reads CASAVAENTGELFF. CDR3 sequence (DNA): TGTGCCAGCGCCGTGGCGGAGAACACCGGGGAGCTGTTTTTT.

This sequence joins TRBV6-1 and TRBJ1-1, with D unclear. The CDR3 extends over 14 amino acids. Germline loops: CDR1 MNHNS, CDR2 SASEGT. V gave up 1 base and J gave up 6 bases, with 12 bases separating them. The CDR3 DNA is TGTGCCAGCAGTGAAGGCGGAACTAACGCTGAAGCTTTCTTT. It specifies CASSEGGTNAEAFF.

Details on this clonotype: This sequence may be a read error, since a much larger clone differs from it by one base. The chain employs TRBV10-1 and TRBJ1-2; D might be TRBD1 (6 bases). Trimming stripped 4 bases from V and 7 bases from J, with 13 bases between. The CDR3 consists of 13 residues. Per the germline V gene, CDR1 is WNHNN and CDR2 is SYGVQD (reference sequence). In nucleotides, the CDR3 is TGCGCCAGCAGTGCGTCCGGGACACGTGGCTACACCTTC. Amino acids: CASSASGTRGYTF.

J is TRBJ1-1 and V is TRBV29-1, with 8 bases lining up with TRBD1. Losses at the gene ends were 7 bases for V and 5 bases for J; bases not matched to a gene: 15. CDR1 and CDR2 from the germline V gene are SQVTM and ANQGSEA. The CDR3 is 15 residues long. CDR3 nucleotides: TGCAGCGCTGCCGGGACAGGAGGAAGGAAGACTGAAGCTTTCTTT. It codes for CSAAGTGGRKTEAFF. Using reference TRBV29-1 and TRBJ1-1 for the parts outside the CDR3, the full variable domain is SAVISQKPSRDICQRGTSLTIQCQVDSQVTMMFWYRQQPGQSLTLIATANQGSEATYESGFVIDKFPISRPNLTFSTLTVSNMSPEDSSIYLCSAAGTGGRKTEAFFGQGTRLTVV.

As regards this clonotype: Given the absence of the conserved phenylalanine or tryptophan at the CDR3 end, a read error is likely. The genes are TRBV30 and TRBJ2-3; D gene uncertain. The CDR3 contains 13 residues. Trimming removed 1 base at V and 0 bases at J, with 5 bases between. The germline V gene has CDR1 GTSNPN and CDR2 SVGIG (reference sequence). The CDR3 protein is CAWSGHSTDTQYL. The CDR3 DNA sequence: TGTGCCTGGAGTGGGCATAGCACAGATACGCAGTATTTA.

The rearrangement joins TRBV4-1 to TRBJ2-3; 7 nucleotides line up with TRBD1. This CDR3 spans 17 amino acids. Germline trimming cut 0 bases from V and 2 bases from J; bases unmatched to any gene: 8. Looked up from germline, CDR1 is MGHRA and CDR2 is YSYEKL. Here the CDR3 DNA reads TGCGCCAGCAGCCAAGATGTAATGGGGACAGCCACAGATACGCAGTATTTT. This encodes CASSQDVMGTATDTQYF.

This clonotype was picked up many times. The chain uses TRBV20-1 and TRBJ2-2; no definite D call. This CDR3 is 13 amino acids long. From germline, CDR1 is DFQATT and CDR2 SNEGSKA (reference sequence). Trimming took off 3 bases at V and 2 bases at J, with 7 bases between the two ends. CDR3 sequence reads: CSARGTNTGELFF. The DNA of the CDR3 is TGCAGTGCTAGGGGAACTAACACCGGGGAGCTGTTTTTT.

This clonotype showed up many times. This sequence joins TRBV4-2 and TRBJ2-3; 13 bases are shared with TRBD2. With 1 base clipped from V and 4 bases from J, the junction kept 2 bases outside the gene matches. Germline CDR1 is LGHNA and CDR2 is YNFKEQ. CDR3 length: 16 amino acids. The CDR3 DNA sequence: TGTGCCAGCAGCCAAGCCGGGACTAGCGGGGCAGATACGCAGTATTTT. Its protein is CASSQAGTSGADTQYF.

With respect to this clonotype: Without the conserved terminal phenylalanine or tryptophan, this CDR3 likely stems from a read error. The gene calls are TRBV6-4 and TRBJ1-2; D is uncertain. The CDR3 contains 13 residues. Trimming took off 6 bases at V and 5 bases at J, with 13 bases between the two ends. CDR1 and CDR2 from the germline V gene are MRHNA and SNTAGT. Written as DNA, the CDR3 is TGTGCCAGCAGCGACGGGGTTGGGTATGGCTACACCATC. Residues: CASSDGVGYGYTI.

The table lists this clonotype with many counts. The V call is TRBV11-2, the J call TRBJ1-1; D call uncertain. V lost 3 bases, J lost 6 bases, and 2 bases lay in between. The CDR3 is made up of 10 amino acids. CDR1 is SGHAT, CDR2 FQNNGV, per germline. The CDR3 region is CASSFPEAFF. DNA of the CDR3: TGTGCCAGCAGCTTTCCTGAAGCTTTCTTT.

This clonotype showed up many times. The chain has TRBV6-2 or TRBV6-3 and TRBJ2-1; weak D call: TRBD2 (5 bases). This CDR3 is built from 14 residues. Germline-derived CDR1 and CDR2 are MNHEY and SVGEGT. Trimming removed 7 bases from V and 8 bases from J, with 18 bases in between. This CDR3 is CASTEGLAAYEQFF. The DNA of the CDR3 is TGTGCCAGCACCGAAGGACTCGCGGCGTATGAGCAGTTCTTC.

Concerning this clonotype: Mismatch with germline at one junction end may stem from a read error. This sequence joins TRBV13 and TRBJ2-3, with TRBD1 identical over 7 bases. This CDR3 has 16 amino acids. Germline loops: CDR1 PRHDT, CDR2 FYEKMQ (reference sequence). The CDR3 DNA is TGTGCCAGCAGCAGAGTGCCAGGGGGTTTCACAGATACGCAGTTTTTT. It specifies CASSRVPGGFTDTQFF.

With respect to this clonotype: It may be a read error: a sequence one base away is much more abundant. CDR3 DNA sequence: TGCAGCGTCTACCGGGGCGAGTCCTACGTGCAGTACTTC. Its translation is CSVYRGESYVQYF. J is TRBJ2-7 and V is TRBV29-1, with D possibly being TRBD1 or TRBD2 (5 bases each). This CDR3 has 13 residues. CDR1 is SQVTM, CDR2 ANQGSEA, per germline.

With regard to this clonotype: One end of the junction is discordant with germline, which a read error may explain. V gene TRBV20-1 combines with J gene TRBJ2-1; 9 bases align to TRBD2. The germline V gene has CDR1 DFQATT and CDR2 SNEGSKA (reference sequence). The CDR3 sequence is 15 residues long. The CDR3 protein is CSPRDSGSPYNEQFF. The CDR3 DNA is TGCAGTCCTAGAGATAGCGGGAGCCCCTACAATGAGCAGTTCTTC.

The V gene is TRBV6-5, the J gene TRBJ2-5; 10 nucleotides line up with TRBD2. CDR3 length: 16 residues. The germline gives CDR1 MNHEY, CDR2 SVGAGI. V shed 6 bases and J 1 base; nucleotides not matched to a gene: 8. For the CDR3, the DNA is TGTGCCAGCAGGCGGACTAGCGGAGGGTTCCAAGAGACCCAGTACTTC. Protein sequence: CASRRTSGGFQETQYF.

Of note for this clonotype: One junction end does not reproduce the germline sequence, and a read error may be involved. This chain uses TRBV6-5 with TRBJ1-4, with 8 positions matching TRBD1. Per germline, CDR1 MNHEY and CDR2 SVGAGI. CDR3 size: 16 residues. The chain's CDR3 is CASRPGGRGLNDKLFF. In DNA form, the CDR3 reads TGTGCCAGCAGACCAGGTGGCAGGGGGCTGAATGATAAACTGTTTTTT.

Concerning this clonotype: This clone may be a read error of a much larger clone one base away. Written as DNA, the CDR3 is TGTGCCACCAGTGATAAGACAGGGTATCGAGAAGCTTTCTTT. Encoded protein: CATSDKTGYREAFF. The chain employs TRBV24-1 and TRBJ1-1, with 7 nucleotides matching TRBD1. There are 14 residues in the CDR3. Germline CDR1 KGHDR, CDR2 SFDVKD. J was trimmed by 8 bases and V by 3 bases; bases with no gene match: 8.

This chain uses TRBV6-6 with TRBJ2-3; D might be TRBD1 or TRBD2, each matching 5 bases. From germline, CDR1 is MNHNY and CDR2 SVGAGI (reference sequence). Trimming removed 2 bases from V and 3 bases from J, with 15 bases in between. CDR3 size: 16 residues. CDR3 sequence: CASSYRQGRETDTQYF. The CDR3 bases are TGTGCCAGCAGTTACCGGCAGGGTAGGGAGACAGATACGCAGTATTTT.

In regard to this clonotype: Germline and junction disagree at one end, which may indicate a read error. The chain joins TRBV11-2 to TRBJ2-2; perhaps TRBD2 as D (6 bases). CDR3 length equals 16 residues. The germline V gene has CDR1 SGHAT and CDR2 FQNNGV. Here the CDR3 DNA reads TGTGCCAGCCGCCCCGGGACTGGACTAAACACCTGGGAGCTGTTTTTT. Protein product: CASRPGTGLNTWELFF. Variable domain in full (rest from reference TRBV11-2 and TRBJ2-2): EAGVAQSPRYKIIEKRQSVAFWCNPISGHATLYWYQQILGQGPKLLIQFQNNGVVDDSQLPKDRFSAERLKGVDSTLKIQPAKLEDSAVYLCASRPGTGLNTWELFFGEGSRLTVL.

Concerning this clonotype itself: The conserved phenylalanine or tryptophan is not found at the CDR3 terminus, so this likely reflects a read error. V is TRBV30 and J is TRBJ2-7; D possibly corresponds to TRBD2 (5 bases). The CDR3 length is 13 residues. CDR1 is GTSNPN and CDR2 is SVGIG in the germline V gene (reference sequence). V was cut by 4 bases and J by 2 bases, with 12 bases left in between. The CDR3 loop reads CAWIGSFPYEQYY. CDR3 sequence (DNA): TGTGCCTGGATTGGGAGCTTCCCCTACGAGCAGTACTAC.

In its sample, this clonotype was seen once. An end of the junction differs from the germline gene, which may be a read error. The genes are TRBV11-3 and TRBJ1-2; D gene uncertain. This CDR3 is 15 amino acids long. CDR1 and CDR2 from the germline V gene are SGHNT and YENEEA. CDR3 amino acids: CASSLEHGRTNGYTF. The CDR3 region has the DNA TGCGCCAGCAGCTTAGAACACGGACGGACCAATGGCTACACCTTC.

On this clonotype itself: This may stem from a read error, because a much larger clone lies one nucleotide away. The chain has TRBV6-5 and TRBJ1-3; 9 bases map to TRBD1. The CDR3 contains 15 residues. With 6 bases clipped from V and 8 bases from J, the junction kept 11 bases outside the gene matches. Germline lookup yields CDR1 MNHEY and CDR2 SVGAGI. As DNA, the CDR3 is TGTGCCAGCAGAGCGGACAGGGGATCTGCAGACACCATATATTTT. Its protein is CASRADRGSADTIYF.

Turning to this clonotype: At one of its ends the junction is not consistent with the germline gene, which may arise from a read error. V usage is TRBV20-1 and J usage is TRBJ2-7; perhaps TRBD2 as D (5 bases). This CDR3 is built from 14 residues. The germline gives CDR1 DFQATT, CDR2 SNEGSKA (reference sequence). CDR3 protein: CSARMGSSFYEQNF. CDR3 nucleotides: TGCAGTGCCCGCATGGGCTCTAGCTTCTACGAGCAGAACTTC.

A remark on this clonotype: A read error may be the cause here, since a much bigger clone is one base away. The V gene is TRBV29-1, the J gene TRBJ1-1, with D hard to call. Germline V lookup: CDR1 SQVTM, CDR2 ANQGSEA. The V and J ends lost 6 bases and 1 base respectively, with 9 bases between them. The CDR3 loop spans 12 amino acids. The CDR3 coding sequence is TGCAGCGTACGAGGGCGGAACACTGAAGCTTTCTTT. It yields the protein CSVRGRNTEAFF.

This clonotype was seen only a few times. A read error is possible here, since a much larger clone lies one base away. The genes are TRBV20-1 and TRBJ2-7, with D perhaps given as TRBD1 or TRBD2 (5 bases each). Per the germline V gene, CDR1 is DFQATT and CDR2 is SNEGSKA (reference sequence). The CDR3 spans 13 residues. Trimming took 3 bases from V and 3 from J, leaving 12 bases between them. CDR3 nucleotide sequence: TGCAGTGCTAGTAGGGACGGAGGCTACGAGCAGTACTTC. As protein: CSASRDGGYEQYF.

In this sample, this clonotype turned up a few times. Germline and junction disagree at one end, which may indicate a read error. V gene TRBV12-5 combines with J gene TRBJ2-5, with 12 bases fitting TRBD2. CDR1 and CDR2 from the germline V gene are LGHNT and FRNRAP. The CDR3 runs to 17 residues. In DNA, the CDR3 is TGTGCTAGTGGTTTTACCCGACTAGCGGGAGTTGGAGAGATCCAGTACTTC. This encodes CASGFTRLAGVGEIQYF. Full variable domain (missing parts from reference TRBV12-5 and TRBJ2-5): DARVTQTPRHKVTEMGQEVTMRCQPILGHNTVFWYRQTMMQGLELLAYFRNRAPLDDSGMPKDRFSAEMPDATLATLKIQPSEPRDSAVYFCASGFTRLAGVGEIQYFGPGTRLLVL.

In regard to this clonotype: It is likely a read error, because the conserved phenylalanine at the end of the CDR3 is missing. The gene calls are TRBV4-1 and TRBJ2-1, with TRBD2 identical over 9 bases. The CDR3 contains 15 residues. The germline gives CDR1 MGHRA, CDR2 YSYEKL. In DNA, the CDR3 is TGCACCAGCAGCCACACTAGCGGGCCCTTCAATGAGCAGTTCATC. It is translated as CTSSHTSGPFNEQFI.

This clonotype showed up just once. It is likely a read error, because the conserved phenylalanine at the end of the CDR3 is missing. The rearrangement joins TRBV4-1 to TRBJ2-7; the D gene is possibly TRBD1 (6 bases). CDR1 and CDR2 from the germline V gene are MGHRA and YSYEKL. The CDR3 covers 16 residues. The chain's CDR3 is CACSQDETGQTYEQYS. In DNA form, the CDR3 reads TGCGCCTGCAGCCAAGACGAGACAGGACAGACCTATGAGCAGTACTCC.

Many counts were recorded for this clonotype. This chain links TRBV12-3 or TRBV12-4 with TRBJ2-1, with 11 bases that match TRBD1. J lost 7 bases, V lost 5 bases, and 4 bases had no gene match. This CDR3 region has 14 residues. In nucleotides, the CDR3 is TGTGCCAGCAGTCCCGGGACAGGGGGGAATGAGCAGTTCTTC. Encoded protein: CASSPGTGGNEQFF.

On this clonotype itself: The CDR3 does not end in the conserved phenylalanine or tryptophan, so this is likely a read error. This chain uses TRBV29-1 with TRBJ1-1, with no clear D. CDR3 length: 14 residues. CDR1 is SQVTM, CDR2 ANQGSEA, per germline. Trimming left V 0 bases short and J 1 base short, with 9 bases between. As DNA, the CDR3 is TGCAGCGTTGAAGATGACGTTTCGAACACTGAAGCTTTCTCT. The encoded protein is CSVEDDVSNTEAFS.

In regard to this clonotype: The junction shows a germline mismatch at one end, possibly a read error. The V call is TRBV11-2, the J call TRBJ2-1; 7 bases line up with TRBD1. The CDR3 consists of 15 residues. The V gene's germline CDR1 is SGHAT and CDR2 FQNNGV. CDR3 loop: CDSSPGTESYNEQSF. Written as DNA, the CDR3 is TGTGACAGCAGCCCAGGGACAGAATCATACAATGAGCAGTCCTTC.

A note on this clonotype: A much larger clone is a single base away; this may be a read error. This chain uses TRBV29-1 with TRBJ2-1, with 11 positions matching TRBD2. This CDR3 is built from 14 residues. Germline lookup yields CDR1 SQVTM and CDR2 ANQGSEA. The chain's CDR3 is CSVEGGLAANEQSF. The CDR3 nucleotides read TGCAGCGTTGAAGGGGGACTAGCGGCCAATGAGCAGTCCTTC.